This is a list of T cell receptor beta chains from one sample in a study of T-cell memory formation after mild COVID-19. TCRdb passed the 5' RACE reads through MiXCR, listing each CDR3 protein once. The sample yields 350,000 or so distinct CDR3 sequences, 20% to 25% seen once. The source material was PBMCs or a T cell subset sorted from them (not recorded which). Receptor source: a man younger than 30 who had mild COVID-19 (a few samples of this study predate the infection). Cell type and time point are not known. CDR3s include the opening cysteine and the closing phenylalanine or tryptophan. D genes are given only for firm matches. The size field is filled for only some rows; it gives once, few, many or a size class.

TRBJ1-4	TRBD1	TRBV20-1	few	CSARDPKQGAEKLFF	TGCAGTGCTAGAGATCCCAAGCAGGGGGCTGAAAAACTGTTTTTT
TRBJ1-3	.	TRBV5-5	.	CASSPGYIAGNTIYF	TGTGCCAGCAGCCCAGGATACATAGCCGGAAACACCATATATTTT
TRBJ1-1	.	TRBV10-3	few	CAMKEGLMRTEAFF	TGTGCCATGAAGGAGGGGCTCATGAGAACTGAAGCTTTCTTT
TRBJ1-3	.	TRBV7-9	.	CASEPGVTGNTIYF	TGTGCCAGCGAACCAGGGGTTACCGGAAACACCATATATTTT
TRBJ2-4	TRBD2	TRBV27	few	CASSLASGENIQYF	TGTGCCAGCAGTTTAGCCAGCGGGGAAAACATTCAGTACTTC
TRBJ2-5	TRBD1	TRBV5-5	.	CASSFPGQGKETQYF	TGTGCCAGCAGCTTTCCAGGACAGGGGAAAGAGACCCAGTACTTC
TRBJ1-2	.	TRBV28	.	CASSPGYLNYGYTF	TGTGCCAGCAGTCCCGGATACCTTAACTATGGCTACACCTTC
TRBJ2-5	TRBD2	TRBV12-3/TRBV12-4	few	CASSGLAGGRYQETQYF	TGTGCCAGCAGTGGACTAGCGGGGGGGCGTTACCAAGAGACCCAGTACTTC
TRBJ2-3	.	TRBV7-8	.	CASSPVELRTDTQYF	TGTGCCAGCAGCCCGGTTGAACTTCGCACAGATACGCAGTATTTT
TRBJ2-5	.	TRBV18	.	CASSPPSVPQETQYF	TGTGCCAGCTCACCACCATCCGTACCTCAAGAGACCCAGTACTTC
TRBJ1-2	TRBD1	TRBV18	.	CASSALGDRADGYTF	TGTGCCAGCTCAGCACTAGGGGACAGGGCCGATGGCTACACCTTC
TRBJ1-1	.	TRBV4-1	.	CASSQEREGTEAFF	TGCGCCAGCAGCCAAGAAAGGGAGGGGACTGAAGCTTTCTTT
TRBJ2-7	.	TRBV5-1	.	CASSLYRGAYEQYF	TGCGCCAGCAGCTTGTACAGAGGTGCCTACGAGCAGTACTTC
TRBJ1-3	TRBD1	TRBV7-9	.	CASSRDRAGNTIYF	TGTGCCAGCAGCCGAGACAGGGCCGGAAACACCATATATTTT
TRBJ1-2	.	TRBV6-5	.	CASSSHRDYGYTF	TGTGCCAGCAGTTCGCACCGGGACTATGGCTACACCTTC
TRBJ2-7	.	TRBV7-2	many	CASSSHPIGGEQYF	TGTGCCAGCAGCTCGCACCCTATTGGGGGCGAGCAGTACTTC
TRBJ2-3	TRBD2	TRBV12-3/TRBV12-4	.	CASNPGWLAGGRDTQYF	TGTGCCAGCAATCCAGGCTGGCTAGCGGGGGGTCGGGATACGCAGTATTTT
TRBJ2-3	.	TRBV4-3	.	CASSQGGAGRTDTQYF	TGCGCCAGCAGCCAAGGTGGGGCCGGTAGGACAGATACGCAGTATTTT
TRBJ2-5	TRBD2	TRBV5-1	few	CASSPVMGGEETQYF	TGCGCCAGCAGCCCCGTAATGGGGGGGGAAGAGACCCAGTACTTC
TRBJ2-6	TRBD1	TRBV19	.	CASSIEGGGANVLTF	TGTGCCAGTAGTATTGAAGGGGGCGGGGCCAACGTCCTGACTTTC
TRBJ1-1	TRBD1	TRBV9	.	CASNPTGDTEAFF	TGTGCCAGCAACCCGACAGGGGACACTGAAGCTTTCTTT
TRBJ1-1	.	TRBV6-2/TRBV6-3	few	CASSYHPGAALNTEAFF	TGTGCCAGCAGTTATCATCCGGGGGCGGCTCTGAACACTGAAGCTTTCTTT
TRBJ2-2	TRBD1	TRBV5-1	few	CASSPGQGDGELFF	TGCGCCAGCAGCCCCGGACAGGGCGACGGGGAGCTGTTTTTT
TRBJ2-7	.	TRBV5-1	.	CASSRGESEQYF	TGCGCCAGCAGCAGGGGGGAGTCCGAGCAGTACTTC
TRBJ2-5	TRBD2	TRBV7-3	many	CASSFGLDKTQYF	TGTGCCAGCAGCTTCGGACTAGATAAGACCCAGTACTTC
TRBJ2-3	TRBD2	TRBV2	.	CASRATSGGADTDTQYF	TGTGCCAGCAGGGCGACTAGCGGGGGGGCCGATACAGATACGCAGTATTTT
TRBJ2-1	.	TRBV7-2	.	CASSLVGFYNEQFF	TGTGCCAGCAGCTTAGTGGGGTTCTACAATGAGCAGTTCTTC
TRBJ1-2	.	TRBV6-2/TRBV6-3	.	CASSYDDSGGYTF	TGTGCCAGCAGTTACGACGACTCCGGCGGCTACACCTTC
TRBJ2-5	TRBD2	TRBV5-6	few	CASSLTSGGKTQYF	TGTGCCAGCAGCTTGACTAGCGGGGGAAAGACCCAGTACTTC
TRBJ2-3	.	TRBV7-2	few	CASSSYRGPNTDTQYF	TGTGCCAGCAGCTCCTATCGTGGACCGAACACAGATACGCAGTATTTT
TRBJ1-2	.	TRBV4-1	.	CASSEMAGYTF	TGCGCCAGCAGCGAAATGGCTGGCTACACCTTC
TRBJ1-6	TRBD1	TRBV7-8	.	CASSLRRGLSYNSPLHF	TGTGCCAGCAGCTTAAGAAGGGGGCTCTCCTATAATTCACCCCTCCACTTT
TRBJ2-1	TRBD1	TRBV6-2/TRBV6-3	many	CASTDKDRVSSYNEQFF	TGTGCCAGCACCGATAAGGACAGGGTGAGCTCCTACAATGAGCAGTTCTTC
TRBJ2-2	.	TRBV7-9	.	CASSRVSGELFF	TGTGCCAGCAGCAGGGTCTCCGGGGAGCTGTTTTTT
TRBJ2-3	.	TRBV3-1	few	CASSQSGTSPRDTQYF	TGTGCCAGCAGCCAATCGGGAACTAGCCCCCGAGATACGCAGTATTTT
TRBJ1-1	.	TRBV6-5	few	CASMQTGSDTEAFF	TGTGCCAGCATGCAAACAGGATCTGACACTGAAGCTTTCTTT
TRBJ1-2	.	TRBV20-1	.	CSANPGHFYGYTF	TGCAGTGCTAACCCCGGACATTTCTATGGCTACACCTTC
TRBJ1-3	.	TRBV12-3/TRBV12-4	few	CASRGPGSSSGNTIYF	TGTGCCAGCAGGGGGCCAGGGTCGAGCTCTGGAAACACCATATATTTT
TRBJ1-5	.	TRBV5-5	.	CASSVTQGFRNQPQHF	TGTGCCAGCAGCGTAACACAGGGTTTTCGCAATCAGCCCCAGCATTTT
TRBJ2-2	.	TRBV24-1	few	CATSDLYGGNTGELFF	TGTGCCACCAGTGATTTATACGGAGGGAACACCGGGGAGCTGTTTTTT
TRBJ1-6	.	TRBV28	few	CASSWLTGVDSPLHF	TGTGCCAGCAGTTGGTTGACCGGCGTGGATTCACCCCTCCACTTT
TRBJ2-3	TRBD1	TRBV25-1	few	CASSGPGTGGADTQYF	TGTGCCAGCAGTGGTCCCGGGACAGGGGGCGCAGATACGCAGTATTTT
TRBJ2-3	.	TRBV28	few	CASRSGASTDTQYF	TGTGCCAGCCGGTCCGGGGCAAGCACAGATACGCAGTATTTT
TRBJ2-7	TRBD2	TRBV9	few	CASSHGEFETSGRVKYF	TGTGCCAGCAGCCATGGAGAATTCGAGACTAGCGGGAGGGTAAAGTACTTC
TRBJ1-1	TRBD1	TRBV28	.	CASSMLDRAEAFF	TGTGCCAGCAGTATGTTAGACAGGGCTGAAGCTTTCTTT
TRBJ1-1	TRBD1	TRBV28	.	CASRTGTYTEAFF	TGTGCCAGCAGGACAGGGACATACACTGAAGCTTTCTTT
TRBJ1-2	TRBD1	TRBV20-1	.	CSANRGLDYGYTF	TGCAGTGCTAACAGGGGGCTCGACTATGGCTACACCTTC
TRBJ1-5	.	TRBV4-1	few	CASSQGGGTQPQHF	TGCGCCAGCAGCCAAGGGGGGGGGACTCAGCCCCAGCATTTT
TRBJ1-1	.	TRBV7-9	few	CASSPWTNTEAFF	TGTGCCAGCAGCCCGTGGACAAACACTGAAGCTTTCTTT
TRBJ1-5	.	TRBV2	.	CASRPQGPQPQHF	TGTGCCAGCAGGCCCCAGGGGCCCCAGCCCCAGCATTTT
TRBJ1-4	TRBD1	TRBV7-2	.	CASSYTGGTNEKLFF	TGTGCCAGCAGCTATACAGGGGGGACTAATGAAAAACTGTTTTTT
TRBJ2-1	TRBD2	TRBV5-1	.	CASRAGGGNEQFF	TGCGCCAGCCGGGCGGGGGGCGGCAATGAGCAGTTCTTC
TRBJ2-2	.	TRBV7-8	few	CASRGTGIRAGELFF	TGTGCCAGCAGGGGTACAGGGATCAGGGCCGGGGAGCTGTTTTTT
TRBJ1-4	.	TRBV9	.	CASSVGDRRRLSNEKLFF	TGTGCCAGCAGCGTAGGTGACAGGAGACGCTTGTCTAATGAAAAACTGTTTTTT